The 2 T cell receptor beta chains listed next were all sequenced from one sample in a study of blood T cell repertoires in COVID-19. The table came from immunoSEQ multiplex PCR; TCRdb's copy has only in-frame clones and leaves some out. Here the sample spans around 68,000 clones, roughly 87% being singletons. The sample consisted of peripheral blood. Receptors were obtained from a woman aged 45-60 years with acute or convalescent COVID-19.

V is TRBV7-3 and J is TRBJ2-5; 9 positions agree with TRBD2. This CDR3 comprises 15 residues. The V and J ends lost 6 bases and 3 bases, in that order; junction bases with no gene match: 8. The germline gives CDR1 SGHTA, CDR2 FQGTGA. The CDR3 loop reads CASSFSGRSEETQYF. The DNA for the CDR3 is TGTGCCAGCAGTTTCAGCGGGAGGTCTGAAGAGACCCAGTACTTC.

V and J are TRBV29-1 and TRBJ2-1; TRBD1 matches 9 bases. The CDR3 consists of 15 residues. The V gene's germline CDR1 is SQVTM and CDR2 ANQGSEA. Germline trimming cut 6 bases from V and 5 bases from J; bases unmatched to any gene: 11. The CDR3 loop is CSVRFGTGKNNEQFF. In nucleotides, the CDR3 is TGCAGCGTGAGGTTCGGGACAGGGAAAAACAATGAGCAGTTCTTC.